The 25 T cell receptor beta chains in this list originate from one sample, sequenced in a study of T cell responses to AZD1222 COVID-19 vaccine. Using immunoSEQ multiplex PCR, the repertoire was profiled, and TCRdb retains in-frame clones only, with some absent. The data contain 88,000 or so clones, about 89% of them seen just once; the ten biggest clones take up 2.4%. This specimen was peripheral blood, taken on day 0 of AZD1222 vaccination. The receptors were sampled from an adult in good health.

J is TRBJ1-5 and V is TRBV2; D unresolved. The germline V gene encodes CDR1 SNHLY and CDR2 FYNNEI. The CDR3 totals 14 residues. Trimming cost V 4 bases and J 2 bases, with 9 bases left between them. The CDR3 DNA sequence: TGTGCCAGCAGTGGCTGGGAGGGCAATCAGCCCCAGCATTTT. This encodes CASSGWEGNQPQHF.

This clone is medium-sized. In DNA form, the CDR3 reads TGTGCCAGCAGTGAAGCGCTAGGGGGGGGCGGCACTGAAGCTTTCTTT. Protein: CASSEALGGGGTEAFF. This rearrangement joins TRBV6-1 to TRBJ1-1, with D perhaps TRBD1 (6 bases). Germline CDR1 and CDR2: MNHNS and SASEGT. The CDR3 loop spans 16 amino acids. The V and J ends lost 0 bases and 4 bases respectively, with 15 bases between them.

The V gene is TRBV7-2, the J gene TRBJ2-3; D possibly corresponds to TRBD2 (6 bases). V was cut by 1 base and J by 3 bases, with 8 bases left in between. CDR1 and CDR2 from the germline V gene are SGHTA and FQGNSA. The CDR3 length is 14 residues. The chain's CDR3 is CASSLGGETDTQYF. CDR3 sequence (DNA): TGTGCCAGCAGCTTAGGGGGGGAAACAGATACGCAGTATTTT.

The chain has TRBV7-2 and TRBJ1-1, with D unresolved. The CDR3 totals 13 residues. Trimming pared 2 bases from V and 0 bases from J, leaving 4 bases between. CDR1 and CDR2 (germline): SGHTA, FQGNSA. The CDR3 bases are TGTGCCAGCAGCTTAAGGTTGAACACTGAAGCTTTCTTT. Protein: CASSLRLNTEAFF. Drawing the rest from reference TRBV7-2 and TRBJ1-1, the complete variable domain is GAGVSQSPSNKVTEKGKDVELRCDPISGHTALYWYRQSLGQGLEFLIYFQGNSAPDKSGLPSDRFSAERTGGSVSTLTIQRTQQEDSAVYLCASSLRLNTEAFFGQGTRLTVV.

J is TRBJ2-3 and V is TRBV11-2, with 11 bases aligning to TRBD2. CDR3 size: 15 residues. V dropped 2 bases and J dropped 6; count of bases not matched to a gene: 4. Germline V gene sequence: CDR1 SGHAT, CDR2 FQNNGV. DNA for the CDR3: TGTGCCAGCAGCTTATCCGGGACTAGCGGCGATACGCAGTATTTT. Translation gives CASSLSGTSGDTQYF.

The chain employs TRBV18 and TRBJ2-7; D not resolved. CDR1 KGHSH and CDR2 LQKENI come from the germline V gene. V shed 3 bases and J shed 0 bases, with 12 bases lying between them. The CDR3 is made up of 15 amino acids. CDR3 DNA: TGTGCCAGCTCACCCTTGAAAGACGACTCCTACGAGCAGTACTTC. Its protein is CASSPLKDDSYEQYF.

This rearrangement joins TRBV3-1 (or the pseudogene TRBV3-2) to TRBJ2-1, with D hard to call. The germline gives CDR1 LGHDT, CDR2 YNNKEL (reference sequence). The V end lost 1 base, the J end lost 6 bases, and 13 bases lay between the germline ends. The CDR3 has 15 amino acids. DNA for the CDR3: TGTGCCAGCAGCCAAGTTTTGGCGTCGCCCAATGAGCAGTTCTTC. It is translated as CASSQVLASPNEQFF.

V and J are TRBV18 and TRBJ2-7; no clear D. CDR1 KGHSH and CDR2 LQKENI come from the germline V gene. The V end was cut by 0 bases, the J end by 2 bases, with 11 bases between. The CDR3 extends over 15 amino acids. CDR3 in amino acids: CASSPPGQAPYEQYF. The CDR3 DNA reads TGTGCCAGCTCACCACCTGGGCAAGCCCCCTACGAGCAGTACTTC.

Concerning this clone itself: This same CDR3 is encoded by further DNA sequences in the sample. The chain combines TRBV12-3 or TRBV12-4 with TRBJ2-7, with D unresolved. The CDR3 has 11 amino acids. Trimming stripped 5 bases from V and 4 bases from J, with 6 bases between. The CDR3 here is CASSLQYEQYF. DNA for the CDR3: TGTGCCAGCAGTCTTCAATACGAGCAGTACTTC.

The V call is TRBV5-1, the J call TRBJ1-2, with D unclear. V dropped 0 bases and J dropped 0 bases, with 9 bases sitting between them. Germline V CDR1 and CDR2: SGHRS, YFSETQ. The CDR3 totals 15 residues. The CDR3 sequence: CASSLATTTNYGYTF. The CDR3 DNA reads TGCGCCAGCAGCTTGGCAACAACTACTAACTATGGCTACACCTTC. The whole variable domain, remainder taken from reference TRBV5-1 and TRBJ1-2, is KAGVTQTPRYLIKTRGQQVTLSCSPISGHRSVSWYQQTPGQGLQFLFEYFSETQRNKGNFPGRFSGRQFSNSRSEMNVSTLELGDSALYLCASSLATTTNYGYTFGSGTRLTVV.

The chain couples TRBV11-1 to TRBJ2-7; D ambiguous. CDR3 size: 12 residues. Trimming left V 5 bases short and J 2 bases short, with 7 bases between. CDR1 and CDR2 (germline): SGHAT, FQDESV (reference sequence). In nucleotides, the CDR3 is TGTGCCAGCAGCCGACAACCCTACGAGCAGTACTTC. Residues: CASSRQPYEQYF.

The V gene is TRBV11-1, the J gene TRBJ1-1, with TRBD1 identical over 7 bases. The CDR3 length is 14 residues. Per the germline V gene, CDR1 is SGHAT and CDR2 is FQDESV (reference sequence). Trimming removed 5 bases from V and 13 bases from J; junction bases left unmatched: 16. The CDR3 bases are TGTGCCAGCAGCCCGCGGGACAGAGAAGAGGTCGGTTTCTTT. Its translation is CASSPRDREEVGFF.

J is TRBJ2-3 and V is TRBV29-1, with unresolved D. From germline, CDR1 is SQVTM and CDR2 ANQGSEA. CDR3 length equals 11 residues. V shed 5 bases and J shed 4 bases, with 7 bases lying between them. The CDR3 DNA follows: TGCAGCGTTTCCCCCTCAGATACGCAGTATTTT. Its translation is CSVSPSDTQYF.

The chain is built from TRBV18 and TRBJ2-7, with D tentatively TRBD1 or TRBD2 (5 bases each). This CDR3 is 12 amino acids long. The germline V and J ends were trimmed by 6 bases and 6 bases, with 12 bases remaining between them. CDR1 is KGHSH, CDR2 LQKENI, per germline. For the CDR3, the DNA is TGTGCCAGCTCCGAAGTGGGGGTCGAGCAGTACTTC. As protein: CASSEVGVEQYF.

The chain joins TRBV30 to TRBJ1-1; D is unclear. The V end was cut by 3 bases, the J end by 3 bases, with 11 bases between. This CDR3 comprises 13 residues. Germline V lookup: CDR1 GTSNPN, CDR2 SVGIG (reference sequence). The CDR3 here is CAWSQIEDTEAFF. In nucleotides, the CDR3 is TGTGCCTGGAGCCAAATAGAGGACACTGAAGCTTTCTTT.

The chain carries TRBV28 and TRBJ2-3; maybe TRBD2 (5 bases). Germline CDR1 and CDR2: MDHEN and SYDVKM. Trimming stripped 5 bases from V and 5 bases from J, with 14 bases between. The CDR3 sequence is 14 residues long. Here the CDR3 reads CASSTLGIKDTQYF. CDR3 nucleotide sequence: TGTGCCAGCAGTACGCTCGGGATCAAAGATACGCAGTATTTT.

The rearrangement uses TRBV6-4 and TRBJ2-1, with 8 positions matching TRBD2. V was pared by 6 bases and J by 5 bases, with 9 bases of the junction left unmatched. CDR1 is MRHNA and CDR2 is SNTAGT in the germline V gene. The CDR3 loop spans 15 amino acids. The CDR3 sequence: CASSGTSGDHNEQFF. Written as DNA, the CDR3 is TGTGCCAGCAGCGGGACTAGTGGGGACCACAATGAGCAGTTCTTC.

The rearrangement uses TRBV10-3 and TRBJ2-7; 9 bases are a match to TRBD2. Trimming cost V 6 bases and J 5 bases; bases outside gene matches: 5. The CDR3 sequence is 13 residues long. Germline V gives CDR1 ENHRY, CDR2 SYGVKD. The DNA of the CDR3 is TGTGCCATCAGGGTAGCGGGAGAAGACGAGCAGTACTTC. Translating gives CAIRVAGEDEQYF.

The chain links TRBV3-1 (or the pseudogene TRBV3-2) to TRBJ2-1; D gene unclear. The CDR3 has 14 residues. Germline CDR1 and CDR2: LGHDT and YNNKEL (reference sequence). V was pared by 4 bases and J by 4 bases, with 11 bases between. For the CDR3, the DNA is TGTGCCAGCAGCCCAACCCCTTCATACAATGAGCAGTTCTTC. Translation: CASSPTPSYNEQFF.

The genes are TRBV7-9 and TRBJ2-2, with TRBD2 as a possible D gene (5 bases). The CDR3 loop spans 15 amino acids. CDR1 and CDR2 (germline): SEHNR, FQNEAQ (reference sequence). Trimming removed 1 base from V and 5 bases from J, with 11 bases in between. The CDR3 is CASSLGPSGTGELFF. Here the CDR3 DNA reads TGTGCCAGCAGCTTAGGCCCCTCGGGGACCGGGGAGCTGTTTTTT.

This chain connects TRBV27 to TRBJ2-1; D is undetermined. Germline CDR1 MNHEY, CDR2 SMNVEV (reference sequence). V was shortened by 6 bases and J by 0 bases, with 12 bases between the two germline ends. This CDR3 is 15 amino acids long. This CDR3 reads CASRRLLSSYNEQFF. CDR3 bases: TGTGCCAGCAGACGACTGCTGAGCTCCTACAATGAGCAGTTCTTC.

The CDR3 bases are TGCGCCAGCAGACTCTCTGGGACTAGCGGATACGAGCAGTACTTC. Translation: CASRLSGTSGYEQYF. The V call is TRBV4-1, the J call TRBJ2-7, with 11 nucleotides matching TRBD2. The CDR3 is 15 amino acids. V trimming: 6 bases; J trimming: 4 bases; junction bases outside the gene matches: 8. Germline lookup yields CDR1 MGHRA and CDR2 YSYEKL.

This sequence joins TRBV19 and TRBJ2-2; TRBD1 matches 8 bases. V was pared by 0 bases and J by 6 bases, with 12 bases of the junction left unmatched. The length of the CDR3 is 18 residues. Germline values: CDR1 LNHDA, CDR2 SQIVND (reference sequence). The CDR3 here is CASSIDMVLTGDAGELFF. CDR3 nucleotide sequence: TGTGCCAGTAGTATAGATATGGTTTTGACAGGGGACGCCGGGGAGCTGTTTTTT.

V is TRBV4-2 and J is TRBJ2-3, with a weak D call TRBD2 (5 bases). Between the trimmed V and J ends, which lost 0 bases and 5 bases, there was a span of 6 bases. Germline lookup yields CDR1 LGHNA and CDR2 YNFKEQ. The CDR3 is 13 residues long. The CDR3 loop is CASSQDGRDTQYF. The DNA of the CDR3 is TGTGCCAGCAGCCAAGATGGGAGAGATACGCAGTATTTT.

The chain carries TRBV19 and TRBJ1-5, with a tentative D call TRBD1 (6 bases). CDR3 size: 14 residues. V was trimmed by 6 bases and J by 11 bases, leaving 20 bases between them. CDR1 is LNHDA, CDR2 SQIVND, per germline (reference sequence). This CDR3 reads CASRPSGTPGTQHF. The CDR3 DNA is TGTGCCAGTAGACCTTCCGGGACACCAGGAACCCAGCATTTT.